One sample yielded the 5 T cell receptor beta chains listed below, sequenced in a study of blood T cells in healthy people across ages (dated by TCRdb to between 2015 and 2016). Preparation of the library involved 5' RACE. For sequencing, an Illumina HiSeq 2500 was employed. A second about 7 to 11 cycle PCR used a sample-barcoded 5' primer and a J-beta primer mix. In-frame beta chains were kept once TCRdb had trimmed the public reads at Q25 with fastp and called clones with MiXCR. Each record represents a unique CDR3 protein, reported with the most common genes and DNA among its rows. Across this sample there are over a million distinct CDR3 sequences, with approximately 59% seen only once. The top ten hold 5.5% to 8% of the sample. Sequencing was done on a sample of blood. These receptors all come from a man aged 18 to 30 in good health.

The chain recombines TRBV5-1 with TRBJ2-3; tentative D call: TRBD2 (7 bases). Germline V gene sequence: CDR1 SGHRS, CDR2 YFSETQ. The V gene lost 4 bases and the J gene lost 1 base, with 13 bases spanning the gap. This CDR3 contains 15 residues. In DNA, the CDR3 is TGCGCCAGCAGCGCCTGGGGGGGGCGCACAGATACGCAGTATTTT. It yields the protein CASSAWGGRTDTQYF.

The chain couples TRBV12-3 or TRBV12-4 to TRBJ2-1; TRBD2 agrees at 12 bases. TRBJ2-7 explains the end of the DNA better; the J call may be wrong. The CDR3 has 16 residues. The CDR3 loop is CASSLYRTSGKGEQYF. In DNA form, the CDR3 reads TGTGCCAGCAGTTTATATCGGACTAGCGGGAAGGGCGAGCAGTACTTC.

For this clonotype: Relative to the germline gene, one junction end is altered; a read error may explain this. The genes are TRBV10-1 and TRBJ2-5; TRBD2 matches at 9 bases. The CDR3 length is 16 residues. Per germline, CDR1 WNHNN and CDR2 SYGVQD (reference sequence). The CDR3, as DNA: TGCGCCAGCAGCCAGCAGGTAGCGGGGGACCAGGAGACCCAGTACTTC. Translating gives CASSQQVAGDQETQYF.

The chain is built from TRBV7-2 and TRBJ2-4; 11 nucleotides match TRBD2. The DNA end is more similar to TRBJ2-7, so the J call may be wrong. Looked up from germline, CDR1 is SGHTA and CDR2 is FQGNSA. The CDR3 contains 16 residues. The CDR3 is CASSLGTSGYTYEQYF. The CDR3 region has the DNA TGTGCCAGCAGCTTAGGGACTAGCGGGTATACCTACGAGCAGTACTTC.

The rearrangement uses TRBV12-3 or TRBV12-4 and TRBJ1-6; D is undetermined. The CDR3 extends over 13 amino acids. The V gene lost 3 bases and the J gene lost 8 bases, with 8 bases spanning the gap. The CDR3 bases are TGTGCCAGCAGTTTCGCTAGAGATTCACCCCTCCACTTT. Protein: CASSFARDSPLHF.